The 7 T cell receptor beta chains below all came from one sample that was sequenced in a study of human T cells and chemical hapten exposure. The sample's time point: healthy volunteer bleed at 6 weeks. Before extraction, the whole blood was not fractionated, and total RNA was taken from it. TCRdb called the RACE reads again in MiXCR, with one record for every CDR3 protein. The sample has some 65,000 distinct CDR3 sequences, about 6% seen once. The source material was whole blood. Receptor source: a female donor in good health. Some clones in this sample may be carry-over from other donors' samples.

This clonotype was recorded many times. The CDR3 DNA reads TGTGCCAGCAGTTTGACAGAGACCCAGTACTTC. Translating gives CASSLTETQYF. The rearrangement links TRBV12-3 or TRBV12-4 to TRBJ2-5; D not resolved. The CDR3 is 11 amino acids. The V and J ends lost 3 bases and 4 bases respectively, with 3 bases between them.

This chain connects TRBV7-2 to TRBJ2-3; no reliable D call. This CDR3 is built from 13 residues. The V end was cut by 5 bases, the J end by 0 bases, with 6 bases between. The germline V gene has CDR1 SGHTA and CDR2 FQGNSA. The DNA for the CDR3 is TGTGCCAGCAGCCTATCTAGCACAGATACGCAGTATTTT. Its translation is CASSLSSTDTQYF.

This clonotype was detected only a few times. The chain has TRBV4-3 and TRBJ2-1, with no clear D. Looked up from germline, CDR1 is LGHNA and CDR2 is YSLEER. The CDR3 spans 13 residues. Trimming took off 0 bases at V and 8 bases at J, with 8 bases between the two ends. CDR3 bases: TGCGCCAGCAGCCAAGAGTTAGGGCATGAGCAGTTCTTC. Translation: CASSQELGHEQFF.

This clonotype was seen ten or more times. The chain is built from TRBV2 and TRBJ1-1; 8 nucleotides match TRBD1. The CDR3 covers 15 residues. The junction had 9 bases not matched to a gene; V was cut back by 4 bases and J by 5 bases. The V gene's germline CDR1 is SNHLY and CDR2 FYNNEI. Here the CDR3 DNA reads TGTGCCAGCAGTGTTCAGGGGGCTCCGGGAACTGAAGCTTTCTTT. Translated, it gives CASSVQGAPGTEAFF.

At least ten counts were recorded for this clonotype. V is TRBV6-2 or TRBV6-3 and J is TRBJ2-7, with D maybe TRBD1 (6 bases). The CDR3 is 15 residues long. Germline V gene sequence: CDR1 MNHEY, CDR2 SVGEGT. V lost 0 bases and J 6 bases, leaving 15 bases between the germline ends. The DNA of the CDR3 is TGTGCCAGCAGTTACTCGGACAGAATCTCTCTCGAGCAGTACTTC. Its protein is CASSYSDRISLEQYF.

The sample holds many counts of this clonotype. The chain recombines TRBV5-1 with TRBJ2-3, with TRBD2 matching 10 bases. The J segment lost 6 bases and the V segment lost 5 bases, leaving 9 bases of the junction unmatched. The length of the CDR3 is 15 residues. The germline V gene encodes CDR1 SGHRS and CDR2 YFSETQ. DNA for the CDR3: TGCGCCAGCAGTCCTGAGCGGGAGGGGTTGGATACGCAGTATTTT. As protein: CASSPEREGLDTQYF.

In this sample, this clonotype turned up a few times. The J gene is TRBJ1-3, the V gene TRBV12-3 or TRBV12-4; possible D gene TRBD1, 6 bases. The CDR3 is 14 amino acids. Trimming pared 3 bases from V and 4 bases from J, leaving 10 bases between. This CDR3 is CASSFRDKGNTIYF. For the CDR3, the DNA is TGTGCCAGCAGTTTTCGGGACAAGGGAAACACCATATATTTT.